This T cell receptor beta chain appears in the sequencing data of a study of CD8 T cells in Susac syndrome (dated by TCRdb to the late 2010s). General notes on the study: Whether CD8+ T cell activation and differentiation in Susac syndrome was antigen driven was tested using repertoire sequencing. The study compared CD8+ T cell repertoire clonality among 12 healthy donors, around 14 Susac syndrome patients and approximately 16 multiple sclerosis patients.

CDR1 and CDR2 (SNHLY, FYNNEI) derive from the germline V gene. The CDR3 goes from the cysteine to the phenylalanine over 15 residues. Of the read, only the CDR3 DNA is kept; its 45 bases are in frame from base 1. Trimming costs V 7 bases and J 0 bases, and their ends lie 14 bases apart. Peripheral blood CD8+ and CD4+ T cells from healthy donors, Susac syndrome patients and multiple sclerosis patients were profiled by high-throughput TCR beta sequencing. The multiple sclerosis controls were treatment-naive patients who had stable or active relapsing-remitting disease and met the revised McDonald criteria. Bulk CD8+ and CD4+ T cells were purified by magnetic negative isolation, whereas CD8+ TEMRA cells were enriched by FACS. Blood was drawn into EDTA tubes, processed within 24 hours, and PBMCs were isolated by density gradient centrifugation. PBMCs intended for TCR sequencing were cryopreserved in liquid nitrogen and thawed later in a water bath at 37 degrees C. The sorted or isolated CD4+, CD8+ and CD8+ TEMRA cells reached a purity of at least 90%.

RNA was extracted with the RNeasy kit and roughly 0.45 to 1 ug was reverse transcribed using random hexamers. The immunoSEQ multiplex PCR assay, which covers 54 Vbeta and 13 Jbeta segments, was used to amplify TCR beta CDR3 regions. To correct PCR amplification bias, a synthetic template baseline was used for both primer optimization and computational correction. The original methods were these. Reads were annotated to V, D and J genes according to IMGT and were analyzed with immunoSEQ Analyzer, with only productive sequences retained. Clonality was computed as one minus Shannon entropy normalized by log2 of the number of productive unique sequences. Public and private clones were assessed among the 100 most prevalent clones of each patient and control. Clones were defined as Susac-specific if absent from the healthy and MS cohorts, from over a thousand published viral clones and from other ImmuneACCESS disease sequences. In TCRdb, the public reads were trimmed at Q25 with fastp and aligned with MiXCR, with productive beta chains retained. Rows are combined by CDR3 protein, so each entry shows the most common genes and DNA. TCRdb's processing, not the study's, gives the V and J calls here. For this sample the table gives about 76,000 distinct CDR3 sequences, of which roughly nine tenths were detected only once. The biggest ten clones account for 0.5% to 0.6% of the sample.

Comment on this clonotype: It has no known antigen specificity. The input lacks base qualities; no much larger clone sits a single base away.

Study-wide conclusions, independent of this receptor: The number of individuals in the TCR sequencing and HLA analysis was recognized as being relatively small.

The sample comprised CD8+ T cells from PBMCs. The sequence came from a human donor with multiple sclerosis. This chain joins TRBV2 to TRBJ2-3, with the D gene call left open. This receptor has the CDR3 CASTSGRYSTDTQYF. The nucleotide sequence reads TGTGCCAGCACCTCTGGACGGTATAGCACAGATACGCAGTATTTT.